This section outlines one T cell receptor (beta chain) sequence together with its context. The data stem from a study of control samples from healthy donors and cancer patients. The method was immunoSEQ multiplex PCR; TCRdb's version includes in-frame clones alone and lacks a portion of them. The sample holds 120,000 or so clones, roughly 92% seen once. Sample: PBMCs. The TCR originated in a man at least 80 years old with head and neck cancer.

Here the CDR3 reads CASRKGPSNYGYTF. CDR3 sequence (DNA): TGTGCCAGCAGGAAGGGACCTAGCAACTATGGCTACACCTTC. The chain carries TRBV9 and TRBJ1-2; TRBD1 is a possible D gene (5 bases). Germline V lookup: CDR1 SGDLS, CDR2 YYNGEE. Deletions cut 5 bases from V and 2 bases from J, with 13 bases between. This CDR3 is built from 14 residues.